Described below is a single TCR beta chain sequence and its context. The data stem from a study of OX40 agonist ivuxolimab in advanced cancers. This CDR3 is built from 13 residues. Per the germline V gene, CDR1 is SGHTA and CDR2 is FQGTGA. The V end was cut by 2 bases, the J end by 2 bases, with 3 bases between. Profiled with immunoSEQ multiplex PCR; TCRdb holds only in-frame clones, not every one. The table includes fewer than 70,000 clones, roughly 85% detected once. The sample here was CD4+ or CD8+ T cells sorted from blood, taken in a trial of the OX40 agonist ivuxolimab. The chain joins TRBV7-3 to TRBJ2-2, with D hard to call. The sequence was collected from an adult with an advanced solid tumor such as melanoma, head and neck, liver or kidney cancer. CDR3 sequence reads: CASSLSNTGELFF. The CDR3 DNA sequence: TGTGCCAGCAGCTTATCAAACACCGGGGAGCTGTTTTTT.